This TCR beta chain was retrieved from a study of OX40 agonist ivuxolimab in advanced cancers. Of note for this clone: The antigen remains undetermined.

Prior autoimmune disease or systemic immunosuppression barred patients. Clones were sequenced by immunoSEQ multiplex PCR, and TCRdb holds only the in-frame ones, with some missing. The table has some 80,000 clones, approximately 87% seen once; the top ten hold around 0.54%. Study results and caveats: CD4+ and CD8+ blood T cells expanded clonally by week 6 at 0.1 to 3.0 mg/kg.

The germline CDR1 and CDR2 sequences are LGHNT and FRNRAP. V lost 4 bases and J lost 1, with 12 bases in between. The CDR3 is 15 amino acids. The material was CD4+ or CD8+ T cells sorted from blood, obtained in a trial of the OX40 agonist ivuxolimab. The clonotype originates from an adult with an advanced solid tumor such as melanoma, head and neck, liver or kidney cancer. The chain links TRBV12-5 to TRBJ2-3; possible D gene TRBD1, 6 bases. The CDR3 loop reads CASGSWTVRTDTQYF. CDR3 DNA sequence: TGTGCTAGTGGTTCGTGGACAGTGCGCACAGATACGCAGTATTTT. Filled out from reference TRBV12-5 and TRBJ2-3, the complete variable domain reads DARVTQTPRHKVTEMGQEVTMRCQPILGHNTVFWYRQTMMQGLELLAYFRNRAPLDDSGMPKDRFSAEMPDATLATLKIQPSEPRDSAVYFCASGSWTVRTDTQYFGPGTRLTVL.